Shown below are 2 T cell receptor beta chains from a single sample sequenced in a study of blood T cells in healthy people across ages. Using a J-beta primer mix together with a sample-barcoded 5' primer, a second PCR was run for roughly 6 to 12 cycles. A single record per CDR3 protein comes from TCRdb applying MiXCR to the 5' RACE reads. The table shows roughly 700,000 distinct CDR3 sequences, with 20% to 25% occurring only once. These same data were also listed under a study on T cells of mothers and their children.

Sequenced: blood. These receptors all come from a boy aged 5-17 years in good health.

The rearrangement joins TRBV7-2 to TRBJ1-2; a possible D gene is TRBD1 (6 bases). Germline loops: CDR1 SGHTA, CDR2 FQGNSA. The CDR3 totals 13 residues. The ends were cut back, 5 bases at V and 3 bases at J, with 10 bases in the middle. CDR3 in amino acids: CASSGRGHYGYTF. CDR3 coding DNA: TGTGCCAGCAGCGGCAGGGGTCACTATGGCTACACCTTC.

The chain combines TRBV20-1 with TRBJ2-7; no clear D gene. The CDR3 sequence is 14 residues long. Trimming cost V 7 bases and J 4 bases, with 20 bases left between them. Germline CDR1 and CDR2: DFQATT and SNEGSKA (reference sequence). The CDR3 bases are TGCAGTGTTACGAGCATCGGAGTGGGGTACGAGCAGTACTTC. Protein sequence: CSVTSIGVGYEQYF.